Listed below are T cell receptor beta chains from one sample, sequenced in a study of identical twins. TCRdb passed the 5' RACE reads through MiXCR, listing each CDR3 protein once. Among 1.5 million or so distinct CDR3 sequences listed, more than 30% were seen once. Sequenced: cord blood. The receptor source for this set is a newborn girl in good health. Each CDR3 is given with its conserved first and last residue. The D gene is left open where the match is weak. Size tells how often a clone was seen (once, few, many) or the class of an expanded clone, and some rows leave it out.

V gene: TRBV6-2/TRBV6-3
J gene: TRBJ1-1
D gene: NA
clone size: many
CDR3 DNA: TGTGCCAGCAGCCTCGCAGGGACAACTGAAGCTTTCTTT
CDR3 protein: CASSLAGTTEAFF

V gene: TRBV12-5
J gene: TRBJ2-3
D gene: TRBD2
clone size: few
CDR3 DNA: TGTGCTAGTGGTTTACTAAGACTAGCGGGGGGGCAAGGGGGCACAGATACGCAGTATTTT
CDR3 protein: CASGLLRLAGGQGGTDTQYF

V gene: TRBV29-1
J gene: TRBJ2-7
D gene: TRBD2
clone size: few
CDR3 DNA: TGCAGCGTTGAGGTAGCGGGGGTTTACGAGCAGTACTTC
CDR3 protein: CSVEVAGVYEQYF

V gene: TRBV6-1
J gene: TRBJ1-5
D gene: NA
clone size: NA
CDR3 DNA: TGTGCCAGCAGTGAAAACACCAGAAGCTATAGCAATCAGCCCCAGCATTTT
CDR3 protein: CASSENTRSYSNQPQHF

V gene: TRBV20-1
J gene: TRBJ2-3
D gene: TRBD2
clone size: few
CDR3 DNA: TGCAGTGCTAGACCAATAAAACTAGCGGGGGTAGATACGCAGTATTTT
CDR3 protein: CSARPIKLAGVDTQYF

V gene: TRBV11-2
J gene: TRBJ2-1
D gene: TRBD1
clone size: NA
CDR3 DNA: TGTGCCAGCAGCTTTCCCCGGGCAGGGGGCATATACGAGCAGTTCTTC
CDR3 protein: CASSFPRAGGIYEQFF

V gene: TRBV2
J gene: TRBJ1-2
D gene: TRBD1
clone size: few
CDR3 DNA: TGTGCCACCGGGACAGGCGTCTTCGGCTACACCTTC
CDR3 protein: CATGTGVFGYTF

V gene: TRBV20-1
J gene: TRBJ1-4
D gene: TRBD1
clone size: few
CDR3 DNA: TGCAGTCCGGGACAGGGCGGAAAACTGTTTTTT
CDR3 protein: CSPGQGGKLFF

V gene: TRBV12-3/TRBV12-4
J gene: TRBJ2-7
D gene: NA
clone size: NA
CDR3 DNA: TGTGCCAGCAGCCCGCGCAGGGCCCCAAGCTCCTACGAGCAGTACTTC
CDR3 protein: CASSPRRAPSSYEQYF

V gene: TRBV29-1
J gene: TRBJ2-5
D gene: TRBD2
clone size: few
CDR3 DNA: TGCAGCGCCCACCAGCGGGGGGCCCAAGAGACCCAGTACTTC
CDR3 protein: CSAHQRGAQETQYF

V gene: TRBV9
J gene: TRBJ2-2
D gene: TRBD2
clone size: NA
CDR3 DNA: TGTGCCAGCAGCGTAGTCCCTAGCGGGAGTCCCGGGGAGCTGTTTTTT
CDR3 protein: CASSVVPSGSPGELFF

V gene: TRBV2
J gene: TRBJ1-2
D gene: NA
clone size: few
CDR3 DNA: TGTGCCAGCAGTCCACCCCAGGGGATCTTCTATGGCTACACCTTC
CDR3 protein: CASSPPQGIFYGYTF

V gene: TRBV6-4
J gene: TRBJ2-1
D gene: TRBD2
clone size: NA
CDR3 DNA: TGTGCCAGCAGTGACCTAGCGGGGGGTGGCAATGAGCAGTTCTTC
CDR3 protein: CASSDLAGGGNEQFF

V gene: TRBV7-2
J gene: TRBJ2-2
D gene: TRBD2
clone size: NA
CDR3 DNA: TGTGCCAGCAGCCAAACTAGCGGGGTCACCGGGGAGCTGTTTTTT
CDR3 protein: CASSQTSGVTGELFF

V gene: TRBV5-1
J gene: TRBJ2-7
D gene: NA
clone size: NA
CDR3 DNA: TGCGCCAGCAGCTTGGCAGGGGCGGGCTTTCGGTACGAGCAGTACTTC
CDR3 protein: CASSLAGAGFRYEQYF

V gene: TRBV11-1
J gene: TRBJ2-1
D gene: NA
clone size: few
CDR3 DNA: TGTGCCAGCAGCTTCTTACGCGGGCTCTCCTACAATGAGCAGTTCTTC
CDR3 protein: CASSFLRGLSYNEQFF

V gene: TRBV24-1
J gene: TRBJ1-2
D gene: NA
clone size: many
CDR3 DNA: TGTGCCACCAGTCGACGCACAACCCCGGGGGTGTATAACTATGGCTACACCTTC
CDR3 protein: CATSRRTTPGVYNYGYTF

V gene: TRBV4-1
J gene: TRBJ2-1
D gene: TRBD2
clone size: NA
CDR3 DNA: TGCGCCAGCAGCCGAGTGGGACTAACATACAATGAGCAGTTCTTC
CDR3 protein: CASSRVGLTYNEQFF

V gene: TRBV2
J gene: TRBJ2-1
D gene: NA
clone size: NA
CDR3 DNA: TGTGCCAGCAGTAGGGTACGGATTAACAATGAGCAGTTCTTC
CDR3 protein: CASSRVRINNEQFF

V gene: TRBV20-1
J gene: TRBJ1-4
D gene: NA
clone size: NA
CDR3 DNA: TGCAGTGCTAGAGTGGTAGGCAGTTCGGGATACGAAAAACTGTTTTTT
CDR3 protein: CSARVVGSSGYEKLFF

V gene: TRBV29-1
J gene: TRBJ2-3
D gene: NA
clone size: many
CDR3 DNA: TGCAGCGTTGAGGCAGGTGTCACAGATACGCAGTATTTT
CDR3 protein: CSVEAGVTDTQYF

V gene: TRBV20-1
J gene: TRBJ2-5
D gene: NA
clone size: NA
CDR3 DNA: TGCAGTGCTAGCGGGACACCGGATCCCCAAGAGACCCAGTACTTC
CDR3 protein: CSASGTPDPQETQYF

V gene: TRBV19
J gene: TRBJ2-1
D gene: TRBD1
clone size: NA
CDR3 DNA: TGTGCCAGCAGCCGGGACAGAACCAACGAGCAGTTCTTC
CDR3 protein: CASSRDRTNEQFF

V gene: TRBV6-5
J gene: TRBJ1-2
D gene: NA
clone size: many
CDR3 DNA: TGTGCCAGCAGTTACTCAGTCGGGCCTAACTATGGCTACACCTTC
CDR3 protein: CASSYSVGPNYGYTF

V gene: TRBV24-1
J gene: TRBJ1-1
D gene: NA
clone size: NA
CDR3 DNA: TGTGCCACCAGTGATTTGAGGGGTGAAGCTTTCTTT
CDR3 protein: CATSDLRGEAFF

V gene: TRBV12-3/TRBV12-4
J gene: TRBJ2-1
D gene: TRBD2
clone size: few
CDR3 DNA: TGTGCCAGCAGTTTTAGCGGGGCGGCAGGGTTCTTC
CDR3 protein: CASSFSGAAGFF

V gene: TRBV20-1
J gene: TRBJ2-1
D gene: NA
clone size: NA
CDR3 DNA: TGCAGTGCTAGACGGGGGAGGCCCGGGGAGACCCAGTTCTTC
CDR3 protein: CSARRGRPGETQFF

V gene: TRBV6-2/TRBV6-3
J gene: TRBJ1-2
D gene: TRBD1
clone size: few
CDR3 DNA: TGTGCCAGCGAAGCCGGACAGGGGGTAAATTATGGCTACACCTTC
CDR3 protein: CASEAGQGVNYGYTF

V gene: TRBV18
J gene: TRBJ2-5
D gene: NA
clone size: once
CDR3 DNA: TGTGCCAGCTCGGGTGACAGCTACGTGCAGTACTTC
CDR3 protein: CASSGDSYVQYF

V gene: TRBV4-2
J gene: TRBJ2-1
D gene: TRBD1
clone size: NA
CDR3 DNA: TGTGCCAGCAGCCTAGGGGGCGCGGACTCCTACAATGAGCAGTTCTTC
CDR3 protein: CASSLGGADSYNEQFF

V gene: TRBV28
J gene: TRBJ2-2
D gene: NA
clone size: NA
CDR3 DNA: TGTGCCAGCAGTCCCCGCCGCCCCGGGGAGCTGTTTTTT
CDR3 protein: CASSPRRPGELFF

V gene: TRBV6-2/TRBV6-3
J gene: TRBJ1-5
D gene: NA
clone size: few
CDR3 DNA: TGTGCCAGCAGTTACACTTATGGTGAACAGCCCCAGCATTTT
CDR3 protein: CASSYTYGEQPQHF

V gene: TRBV2
J gene: TRBJ1-3
D gene: NA
clone size: NA
CDR3 DNA: TGTGCCAGCAGCGCTATGCCGGGGATAAACTCTGGAAACACCATATATTTT
CDR3 protein: CASSAMPGINSGNTIYF

V gene: TRBV15
J gene: TRBJ2-3
D gene: NA
clone size: NA
CDR3 DNA: TGTGCCACCAGCAGGGGTCTGGGGCTTTCGACCACAGATACGCAGTATTTT
CDR3 protein: CATSRGLGLSTTDTQYF

V gene: TRBV27
J gene: TRBJ2-1
D gene: TRBD1
clone size: many
CDR3 DNA: TGTGCCAGCAGTTTTGTTGACAGGGGCCTCGCTGAGCAGTTCTTC
CDR3 protein: CASSFVDRGLAEQFF

V gene: TRBV20-1
J gene: TRBJ1-6
D gene: NA
clone size: few
CDR3 DNA: TGCAGTGCTAGAGACCCGAGGGAGGCCGTCTCCTATAATTCACCCCTCCACTTT
CDR3 protein: CSARDPREAVSYNSPLHF

V gene: TRBV19
J gene: TRBJ2-7
D gene: NA
clone size: few
CDR3 DNA: TGTGCCAGTAGTCAGGGGTCGACCTACGAGCAGTACTTC
CDR3 protein: CASSQGSTYEQYF

V gene: TRBV9
J gene: TRBJ2-3
D gene: TRBD2
clone size: few
CDR3 DNA: TGTGCCAGCAGCGTAGAAGGGCTAGCGGGATCCTCAGATACGCAGTATTTT
CDR3 protein: CASSVEGLAGSSDTQYF

V gene: TRBV10-3
J gene: TRBJ2-7
D gene: NA
clone size: few
CDR3 DNA: TGTGCCATCGGGGCCAAGGGTGGCTACGAGCAGTACTTC
CDR3 protein: CAIGAKGGYEQYF

V gene: TRBV6-5
J gene: TRBJ2-4
D gene: TRBD2
clone size: NA
CDR3 DNA: TGTGCCAGCAGAGGACTAGCGGGACGAACCGGGGAGCAGTACTTC
CDR3 protein: CASRGLAGRTGEQYF

V gene: TRBV15
J gene: TRBJ2-1
D gene: TRBD2
clone size: few
CDR3 DNA: TGTGCCACCAGCAGAGAAGCGGGACAGTTCTTC
CDR3 protein: CATSREAGQFF